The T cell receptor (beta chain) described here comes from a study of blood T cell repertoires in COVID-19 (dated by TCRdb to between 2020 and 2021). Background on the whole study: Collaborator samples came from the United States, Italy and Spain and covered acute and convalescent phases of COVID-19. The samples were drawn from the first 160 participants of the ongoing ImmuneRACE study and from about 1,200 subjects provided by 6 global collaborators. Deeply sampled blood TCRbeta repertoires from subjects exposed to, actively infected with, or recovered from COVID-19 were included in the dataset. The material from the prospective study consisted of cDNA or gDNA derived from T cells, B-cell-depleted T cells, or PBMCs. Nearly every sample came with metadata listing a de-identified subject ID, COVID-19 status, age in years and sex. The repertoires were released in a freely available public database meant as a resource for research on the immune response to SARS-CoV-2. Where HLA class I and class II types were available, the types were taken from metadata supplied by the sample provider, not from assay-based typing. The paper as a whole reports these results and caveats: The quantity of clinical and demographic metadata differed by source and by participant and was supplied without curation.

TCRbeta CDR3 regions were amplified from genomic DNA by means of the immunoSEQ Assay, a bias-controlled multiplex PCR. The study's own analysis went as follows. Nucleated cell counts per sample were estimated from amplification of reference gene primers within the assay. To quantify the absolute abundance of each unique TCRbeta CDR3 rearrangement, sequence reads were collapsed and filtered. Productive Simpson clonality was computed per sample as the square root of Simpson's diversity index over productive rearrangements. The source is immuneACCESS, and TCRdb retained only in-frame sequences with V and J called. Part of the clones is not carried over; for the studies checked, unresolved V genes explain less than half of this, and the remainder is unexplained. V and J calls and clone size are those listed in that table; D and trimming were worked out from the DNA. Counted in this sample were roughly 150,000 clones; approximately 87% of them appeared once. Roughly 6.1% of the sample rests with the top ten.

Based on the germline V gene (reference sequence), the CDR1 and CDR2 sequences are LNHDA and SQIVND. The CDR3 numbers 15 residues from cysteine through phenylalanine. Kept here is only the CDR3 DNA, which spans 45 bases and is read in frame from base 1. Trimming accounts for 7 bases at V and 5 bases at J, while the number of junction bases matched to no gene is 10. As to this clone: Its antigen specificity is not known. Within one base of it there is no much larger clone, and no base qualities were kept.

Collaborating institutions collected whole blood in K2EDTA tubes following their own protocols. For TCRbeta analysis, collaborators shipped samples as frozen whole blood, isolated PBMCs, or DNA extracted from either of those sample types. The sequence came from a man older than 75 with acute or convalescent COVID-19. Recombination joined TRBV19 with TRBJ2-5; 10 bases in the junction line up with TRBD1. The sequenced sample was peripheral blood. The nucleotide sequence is TGTGCCAGTACCAATCGACAGGGGGCGGCGGAGACCCAGTACTTC. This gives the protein CASTNRQGAAETQYF.